The T cell receptor (beta chain) under discussion was sequenced for a study of T-cell memory formation after mild COVID-19. The study, taken as a whole, reports: The authors did not confirm SARS-CoV-2 specificity of second-wave clones peaking day 37.

Concerning this clonotype: The antigen is not known.

Germline CDR1 reads SEHNR; CDR2 reads FQNEAQ (reference sequence). The CDR3 contains 16 residues. V was clipped by 5 bases and J by 5 bases, with 20 bases between them. cDNA libraries for TCR alpha and TCR beta, carrying sample barcodes and UMIs, came from 5'RACE with constant-segment primers. TCRdb redid the calling of the 5' RACE reads with MiXCR, one entry per CDR3 protein. The table has 400,000 or so distinct CDR3 sequences, approximately 20% seen once. The TCR comes from an adult woman who had mild COVID-19 (a few samples of this study predate the infection). Cell type and time point are not known. The V call is TRBV7-9, the J call TRBJ2-3; the D gene is possibly TRBD1 (5 bases). Sequenced material: PBMCs or a T cell subset sorted from them (not recorded which). CDR3 protein: CASSPGGHYILDTQYF. DNA for the CDR3: TGTGCCAGCAGCCCAGGCGGACACTACATCTTAGATACGCAGTATTTT. Complete variable domain (other parts from reference TRBV7-9 and TRBJ2-3): DTGVSQNPRHKITKRGQNVTFRCDPISEHNRLYWYRQTLGQGPEFLTYFQNEAQLEKSRLLSDRFSAERPKGSFSTLEIQRTEQGDSAMYLCASSPGGHYILDTQYFGPGTRLTVL.